The TCR beta chain under discussion was sequenced for a study of shared clonotypes between healthy human individuals. This clone showed up just once. Clones were sequenced by immunoSEQ multiplex PCR, and TCRdb holds only the in-frame ones, with some missing. The table lists fewer than 700,000 clones, around three quarters of them singletons. Per germline, CDR1 SGHNT and CDR2 YYREEE (reference sequence). The ends were cut back, 4 bases at V and 3 bases at J, with 14 bases in the middle. CDR3 size: 15 residues. The receptor was isolated from a woman aged 40 to 50 in good health. Some clones in this sample may be carry-over from other donors' samples. The rearrangement uses TRBV5-4 and TRBJ2-1; D is possibly TRBD2 (6 bases). Specimen: PBMCs. The CDR3, as DNA: TGTGCCAGCAGCCCACCTCGCGGGAACTACAATGAGCAGTTCTTC. Its translation: CASSPPRGNYNEQFF.